This TCR beta chain was identified in a study of sequential checkpoint blockade in melanoma. On the study more broadly: Arm A got nivolumab then ipilimumab; arm B the reverse, 1:1. TCRβ was sequenced from DNA of 90 or so pretreatment tumors.

Whole-study results and caveats: In arm A, pretreatment tumor clonality was associated with response. About 30 times likelier clinical benefit followed increased tumor T-cell fraction and clonality.

The table lists this clone with a few counts. Its antigen is not identified. Assay used: immunoSEQ multiplex PCR; TCRdb lists only in-frame clones, some missing. The data hold thousands of clones, with roughly 30% observed a single time. The CDR3 consists of 15 residues. CDR1 is MNHNS, CDR2 SASEGT, per germline. The germline V and J ends were trimmed by 1 base and 5 bases, with 14 bases remaining between them. The treatment is: randomized to nivolumab then ipilimumab (arm A) or the reverse (arm B). The starting material was tumor tissue (inferred from file names), obtained from a patient given nivolumab and ipilimumab in sequence. The sequence came from a human donor with melanoma. The chain carries TRBV6-1 and TRBJ1-1; D gene ambiguous. The CDR3 coding sequence is TGTGCCAGCAGTGAAGGGATTCCGGGCCAAACTGAAGCTTTCTTT. This codes for CASSEGIPGQTEAFF.